The 15 T cell receptor beta chains in this list originate from one sample, sequenced in a study of OX40 agonist ivuxolimab in advanced cancers. Using immunoSEQ multiplex PCR, the repertoire was profiled, and TCRdb retains in-frame clones only, with some absent. The profile shows approximately 58,000 clones, 79% of them singletons. The sequences come from CD4+ or CD8+ T cells sorted from blood, collected in a trial of the OX40 agonist ivuxolimab. These receptors were collected from an adult with an advanced solid tumor such as melanoma, head and neck, liver or kidney cancer.

This chain joins TRBV5-1 and TRBJ2-6, with D maybe TRBD2 (5 bases). Deletions cut 0 bases from V and 0 bases from J, with 7 bases between. The CDR3 is 16 residues long. Germline V lookup: CDR1 SGHRS, CDR2 YFSETQ. This CDR3 reads CASSLGRGSGANVLTF. The CDR3 bases are TGCGCCAGCAGCTTGGGACGGGGCTCTGGGGCCAACGTCCTGACTTTC.

V is TRBV6-4 and J is TRBJ1-5, with D possibly matching TRBD1 (6 bases). This CDR3 region has 13 residues. Germline CDR1 MRHNA, CDR2 SNTAGT. The V end was cut by 4 bases, the J end by 6 bases, with 10 bases between. DNA for the CDR3: TGTGCCAGCAGTGTACAGGGTGGTCAGCCCCAGCATTTT. This sequence encodes CASSVQGGQPQHF.

This chain links TRBV2 with TRBJ1-1; tentative D call: TRBD1 (5 bases). Germline assignment: CDR1 SNHLY and CDR2 FYNNEI. The CDR3 has 13 amino acids. Trimming stripped 5 bases from V and 2 bases from J, with 9 bases between. The CDR3 reads CASSLGPNTEAFF. For the CDR3, the DNA is TGTGCCAGCAGTTTGGGACCTAACACTGAAGCTTTCTTT.

This clone was observed a handful of times. The rearrangement uses TRBV19 and TRBJ1-3; tentative D call: TRBD1 (6 bases). The CDR3 loop spans 16 amino acids. The germline V and J ends were trimmed by 1 base and 0 bases, with 10 bases remaining between them. Looked up from germline, CDR1 is LNHDA and CDR2 is SQIVND (reference sequence). In DNA form, the CDR3 reads TGTGCCAGTAGTATAGGAGGACAGTCCTCTGGAAACACCATATATTTT. Its translation is CASSIGGQSSGNTIYF. Combining the CDR3 with reference TRBV19 and TRBJ1-3 gives the whole variable domain DGGITQSPKYLFRKEGQNVTLSCEQNLNHDAMYWYRQDPGQGLRLIYYSQIVNDFQKGDIAEGYSVSREKKESFPLTVTSAQKNPTAFYLCASSIGGQSSGNTIYFGEGSWLTVV.

This clone was detected a few times. V usage is TRBV7-3 and J usage is TRBJ2-1; either TRBD1 or TRBD2 may supply D (5 bases each). CDR1 is SGHTA and CDR2 is FQGTGA in the germline V gene. V was cut by 4 bases and J by 9 bases, with 16 bases left in between. The CDR3 length is 14 residues. As DNA, the CDR3 is TGTGCCAGCAGCTGGGACCCAGGGCGAGGTGAGCAGTTCTTC. This sequence encodes CASSWDPGRGEQFF.

The chain is built from TRBV6-1 and TRBJ2-7; a weak D match, TRBD2 (7 bases). The CDR3 spans 13 residues. Trimming left V 3 bases short and J 3 bases short, with 9 bases between. Germline loops: CDR1 MNHNS, CDR2 SASEGT. The CDR3 DNA is TGTGCCAGCAGTGATAGGGGGGGCTACGAGCAGTACTTC. It is translated as CASSDRGGYEQYF.

V and J are TRBV6-5 and TRBJ2-7, with TRBD1 matching 7 bases. From germline, CDR1 is MNHEY and CDR2 SVGAGI. The CDR3 spans 12 residues. The V and J ends lost 6 bases and 11 bases, in that order; junction bases with no gene match: 10. The CDR3 sequence is CASSPRQGGEYF. DNA of the CDR3: TGTGCCAGCAGCCCGAGACAGGGCGGTGAGTACTTC.

This chain uses TRBV11-2 with TRBJ2-3; 11 nucleotides line up with TRBD2. Germline CDR1 reads SGHAT; CDR2 reads FQNNGV. The CDR3 extends over 14 amino acids. Germline trimming cut 5 bases from V and 5 bases from J; bases unmatched to any gene: 3. The CDR3 here is CASSLSGGGDTQYF. In nucleotides, the CDR3 is TGTGCCAGCAGCCTTAGCGGGGGGGGAGATACGCAGTATTTT.

J is TRBJ1-6 and V is TRBV30; 7 bases fit TRBD1. Germline V lookup: CDR1 GTSNPN, CDR2 SVGIG (reference sequence). The CDR3 runs to 12 residues. The trim removed 5 bases at V and 9 bases at J, leaving 4 bases unmatched. CDR3 coding DNA: TGTGCCTGGGACAGGGTGGGTTCACCCCTCCACTTT. This codes for CAWDRVGSPLHF.

The chain couples TRBV2 to TRBJ2-6, with D unresolved. This CDR3 has 15 residues. From germline, CDR1 is SNHLY and CDR2 FYNNEI. Between the trimmed V and J ends, which lost 6 bases and 0 bases, there was a span of 9 bases. CDR3 sequence reads: CASSIQSSGANVLTF. The CDR3 region has the DNA TGTGCCAGCAGCATACAGAGCTCTGGGGCCAACGTCCTGACTTTC.

The chain recombines TRBV19 with TRBJ1-2; D is ambiguous. Per germline, CDR1 LNHDA and CDR2 SQIVND (reference sequence). Trimming removed 3 bases from V and 5 bases from J, with 13 bases in between. The CDR3 spans 14 residues. This CDR3 reads CASSMGSVMYGYTF. CDR3 sequence (DNA): TGTGCCAGTAGTATGGGATCGGTTATGTATGGCTACACCTTC.

This chain joins TRBV9 and TRBJ1-6; D is possibly TRBD1 (6 bases). This CDR3 spans 14 amino acids. Germline V CDR1 and CDR2: SGDLS, YYNGEE. The ends were cut back, 0 bases at V and 7 bases at J, with 8 bases in the middle. This chain's CDR3 is CASSVAGVNSPLHF. CDR3 DNA sequence: TGTGCCAGCAGCGTAGCAGGGGTGAATTCACCCCTCCACTTT.

The chain is built from TRBV2 and TRBJ1-3; D not resolved. Germline lookup yields CDR1 SNHLY and CDR2 FYNNEI. V was shortened by 6 bases and J by 3 bases, with 12 bases between the two germline ends. The CDR3 runs to 14 residues. The DNA for the CDR3 is TGTGCCAGCAGGGCGGACCTCGGTGGAAACACCATATATTTT. It yields the protein CASRADLGGNTIYF.

The chain couples TRBV2 to TRBJ2-3, with 7 bases that match TRBD2. Trimming removed 6 bases from V and 3 bases from J; junction bases left unmatched: 3. This CDR3 is built from 13 residues. The germline CDR1 and CDR2 sequences are SNHLY and FYNNEI. The CDR3 DNA reads TGTGCCAGCAGGCGGGAGTGGACAGATACGCAGTATTTT. Residues: CASRREWTDTQYF.

The V gene is TRBV11-2, the J gene TRBJ2-6; D is possibly TRBD1 (6 bases). Trimming pared 1 base from V and 0 bases from J, leaving 13 bases between. CDR3 size: 18 residues. The germline V gene has CDR1 SGHAT and CDR2 FQNNGV. DNA of the CDR3: TGTGCCAGCAGCTTAGGGCGGACAGTTTACTCTGGGGCCAACGTCCTGACTTTC. It codes for CASSLGRTVYSGANVLTF.